This T cell receptor beta chain emerged from a study of control samples from healthy donors and cancer patients. The data were produced by immunoSEQ multiplex PCR, yet TCRdb's version contains in-frame clones alone and is incomplete. The sample lists tens of thousands of clones; 80% to 95% were seen once. CDR1 is SGHKS and CDR2 is YYEKEE in the germline V gene (reference sequence). Trimming removed 4 bases from V and 2 bases from J, with 3 bases in between. There are 11 residues in the CDR3. Sequenced sample: PBMCs. This chain uses TRBV5-5 with TRBJ2-5; D is ambiguous. The clonotype originates from a woman between 40 and 55 years old with head and neck cancer. The CDR3 bases are TGTGCCAGCAGCCAGCAAGAGACCCAGTACTTC. Amino acid sequence: CASSQQETQYF.